The 15 T cell receptor beta chains given below trace back to one sample, sequenced in a study of T cell responses to AZD1222 COVID-19 vaccine. Assay used: immunoSEQ multiplex PCR; TCRdb lists only in-frame clones, some missing. The sample includes around 100,000 clones, approximately 87% seen only once; the top ten take around 15%. The specimen was peripheral blood, collected on day 0 of AZD1222 vaccination. The receptors originated from an adult in good health.

This chain connects TRBV6-5 to TRBJ2-1; 8 positions agree with TRBD2. The junction had 11 bases not matched to a gene; V was cut back by 4 bases and J by 9 bases. CDR1 and CDR2 (germline): MNHEY, SVGAGI. The CDR3 sequence is 15 residues long. Here the CDR3 reads CASSSSGLGVAEQFF. Here the CDR3 DNA reads TGTGCCAGCAGTTCCTCGGGACTAGGCGTCGCTGAGCAGTTCTTC.

The chain recombines TRBV7-6 with TRBJ2-1; 13 nucleotides align to TRBD2. This CDR3 comprises 15 residues. The germline gives CDR1 SGHVS, CDR2 FNYEAQ. The J segment lost 7 bases and the V segment lost 3 bases, leaving 3 bases of the junction unmatched. Here the CDR3 DNA reads TGTGCCAGCAGCTTTGGACTAGCGGGAGTGAATGAGCAGTTCTTC. Translating gives CASSFGLAGVNEQFF.

Only one count was recorded for this clone. The chain recombines TRBV6-1 with TRBJ1-2; 7 bases line up with TRBD1. The CDR3 covers 14 residues. From germline, CDR1 is MNHNS and CDR2 SASEGT. Trimming cost V 2 bases and J 3 bases; bases outside gene matches: 3. The CDR3 DNA sequence: TGTGCCAGCAGTGAACAAGGGGGCGACTATGGCTACACCTTC. This encodes CASSEQGGDYGYTF.

This clone was seen more than once but under ten times. V gene TRBV6-2 or TRBV6-3 combines with J gene TRBJ1-2, with 7 bases that match TRBD1. Per the germline V gene, CDR1 is MNHEY and CDR2 is SVGEGT. This CDR3 contains 12 residues. V lost 5 bases and J lost 6; bases outside the gene matches: 3. CDR3 in DNA: TGTGCCAGCAGTGTACAGGGGAATGGCTACACCTTC. Residues: CASSVQGNGYTF.

The V gene is TRBV19, the J gene TRBJ1-4; TRBD1 agrees at 7 bases. Germline trimming cut 6 bases from V and 0 bases from J; bases unmatched to any gene: 4. This CDR3 has 15 amino acids. Germline CDR1 LNHDA, CDR2 SQIVND (reference sequence). The DNA for the CDR3 is TGTGCCAGTAGCCAAGGGACAGCAACTAATGAAAAACTGTTTTTT. Its translation is CASSQGTATNEKLFF.

This clone has a count of ten or more. Written as DNA, the CDR3 is TGTGCCAGCAGCCGGGACTCTTACGAGCAGTACTTC. Translating it yields CASSRDSYEQYF. V usage is TRBV12-3 or TRBV12-4 and J usage is TRBJ2-7, with D perhaps matching TRBD2 (6 bases). V was pared by 6 bases and J by 4 bases, with 10 bases between. This CDR3 region has 12 residues.

This rearrangement joins TRBV7-2 to TRBJ2-5, with TRBD1 identical over 8 bases. After removal of 2 bases from V and 4 bases from J, the junction contained 6 bases not matched to a gene. This CDR3 has 15 residues. Germline CDR1 and CDR2: SGHTA and FQGNSA. The CDR3 coding sequence is TGTGCCAGCAGCTTAAGCCTAACAGGGGGAGAGACCCAGTACTTC. Translating gives CASSLSLTGGETQYF.

This chain connects TRBV3-1 (or the pseudogene TRBV3-2) to TRBJ2-2; D gene ambiguous. The CDR3 is 16 amino acids. Germline assignment: CDR1 LGHDT and CDR2 YNNKEL (reference sequence). V was pared by 1 base and J by 1 base, with 10 bases between. This CDR3 reads CASSQAGSRNTGELFF. Written as DNA, the CDR3 is TGTGCCAGCAGCCAAGCGGGTAGCAGGAACACCGGGGAGCTGTTTTTT.

This clone was detected a few times. Additional DNA sequences in this sample encode the identical CDR3. V gene TRBV10-3 combines with J gene TRBJ1-3; D may be TRBD1 (6 bases). CDR1 and CDR2 from the germline V gene are ENHRY and SYGVKD. CDR3 length: 13 residues. V was trimmed by 6 bases and J by 0 bases, leaving 6 bases between them. CDR3 sequence: CAIRDSSGNTIYF. The CDR3 DNA sequence: TGTGCCATCAGGGACAGCTCTGGAAACACCATATATTTT.

The chain joins TRBV5-1 to TRBJ2-5, with TRBD1 matching over 8 bases. The CDR3 loop spans 13 amino acids. Germline values: CDR1 SGHRS, CDR2 YFSETQ. V lost 4 bases to trimming and J lost 4 bases; unmatched junction nucleotides: 3. DNA for the CDR3: TGCGCCAGCAGCGCCGGGACAGGAGAGACCCAGTACTTC. It translates to CASSAGTGETQYF. Supplemented by reference TRBV5-1 and TRBJ2-5, the full variable domain reads KAGVTQTPRYLIKTRGQQVTLSCSPISGHRSVSWYQQTPGQGLQFLFEYFSETQRNKGNFPGRFSGRQFSNSRSEMNVSTLELGDSALYLCASSAGTGETQYFGPGTRLLVL.

The V and J genes are TRBV5-1 and TRBJ1-2; D is possibly TRBD1 (5 bases). Germline V gene data show CDR1 as SGHRS and CDR2 as YFSETQ. Trimming pared 5 bases from V and 6 bases from J, leaving 11 bases between. This CDR3 is built from 12 residues. CDR3 bases: TGCGCCAGCAGTAGGGGCCAAGATGGCTACACCTTC. Translated: CASSRGQDGYTF.

This chain joins TRBV4-1 and TRBJ2-7; D is unresolved. Germline V gene data show CDR1 as MGHRA and CDR2 as YSYEKL. Trimming stripped 1 base from V and 0 bases from J, with 4 bases between. The CDR3 sequence is 13 residues long. CDR3 nucleotides: TGCGCCAGCAGCCAAGGTAGCTCCTACGAGCAGTACTTC. This encodes CASSQGSSYEQYF.

The chain has TRBV19 and TRBJ1-5; D remains unclear. The CDR3 is made up of 13 amino acids. Germline-derived CDR1 and CDR2 are LNHDA and SQIVND (reference sequence). Trimming removed 3 bases from V and 4 bases from J, with 7 bases in between. This chain's CDR3 is CASSIQRNQPQHF. CDR3 in DNA: TGTGCCAGTAGTATTCAGAGGAATCAGCCCCAGCATTTT.

The chain joins TRBV7-6 to TRBJ1-2; TRBD1 might be the D (5 bases). CDR1 and CDR2 from the germline V gene are SGHVS and FNYEAQ. The CDR3 runs 13 residues. V lost 5 bases to trimming and J lost 6 bases, with 13 bases between them. Here the CDR3 DNA reads TGTGCCAGCAGCGGGGGGGGTCGGGATGGCTACACCTTC. As protein: CASSGGGRDGYTF.

The chain recombines TRBV6-5 with TRBJ1-1, with D unclear. CDR1 and CDR2 (germline): MNHEY, SVGAGI. Trimming shortened V by 6 bases and J by 3 bases, and 14 bases separated the two germline ends. This CDR3 has 14 amino acids. CDR3 sequence: CASRWLSEDTEAFF. The CDR3 DNA reads as TGTGCCAGCAGGTGGCTTTCTGAGGACACTGAAGCTTTCTTT.